These T cell receptor beta chains were read from a single sample in a study of cytomegalovirus exposure and HLA in healthy donors. The table came from immunoSEQ multiplex PCR; TCRdb's copy has only in-frame clones and leaves some out. The data show 150,000 to 200,000 clones, with roughly 80% seen just once and around 2.8% held by the top ten. Material: PBMCs. These receptors originate from a woman aged 50 to 60 in good health and CMV-seropositive. Each CDR3 is given with its conserved first and last residue. D genes are given only for firm matches. Where a row states a size, it is once, few, many or the class of an expanded clone; other rows omit it.

clone size,V gene,D gene,J gene,CDR3 DNA,CDR3 protein
NA,TRBV19,TRBD1,TRBJ2-7,TGTGCCAAGACAGGGGTGCGCTACGAGCAGTACTTC,CAKTGVRYEQYF
few,TRBV10-2,NA,TRBJ1-1,TGCGCCAGCAGTGAGTCGTTTGGGGCGCCGGCTGCTTTCTTT,CASSESFGAPAAFF
NA,TRBV19,TRBD1,TRBJ1-2,TGTGCCAGTAGTACTACAGGGGGCGTAGGCTATGGCTACACCTTC,CASSTTGGVGYGYTF
NA,TRBV5-6,TRBD2,TRBJ2-5,TGTGCCCACGGCCAGCGGGGGTTGGAGACCCAGTACTTC,CAHGQRGLETQYF
few,TRBV11-3,NA,TRBJ2-3,TGTGCCAGCAGCCCCAGCTCCTGGGGCAGCGATACGCAGTATTTT,CASSPSSWGSDTQYF
NA,TRBV5-6,NA,TRBJ2-1,TGTGCCAGCAGCATCACTAGGGGGGGTTTGGAGCAGTTCTTC,CASSITRGGLEQFF
once,TRBV7-9,TRBD2,TRBJ2-3,TGTGCCAGCAGCTTAGCGCACGGGGGGGAGACAGATACGCAGTATTTT,CASSLAHGGETDTQYF
NA,TRBV7-9,NA,TRBJ1-2,TGTTCCAGCAGCCCTCTGGGTCAGGGGAGCTATGGCTACACCTTC,CSSSPLGQGSYGYTF
NA,TRBV7-2,TRBD1,TRBJ2-7,TGTGCCAGCAGCCCCGCGGGGACAGGTACCTACGAGCAGTACTTC,CASSPAGTGTYEQYF
NA,TRBV6-5,NA,TRBJ2-6,TGTGCCAGCAGTTACCTCCCCGGCTCTGGGGCCAACGTCCTGACTTTC,CASSYLPGSGANVLTF
NA,TRBV5-1,TRBD2,TRBJ2-5,TGCGCCAGCAGCTCCTTAGCGGGGGGTGACGAGACCCAGTACTTC,CASSSLAGGDETQYF
few,TRBV5-6,TRBD1,TRBJ2-6,TGTGCCAGCAGCTGGCCGAGGACAGGGACCGGGGCCAACGTCCTGACTTTC,CASSWPRTGTGANVLTF
NA,TRBV15,NA,TRBJ2-4,TGTGCCACCAGCCCTCGTTCTCTTGCCAAAAACATTCAGTACTTC,CATSPRSLAKNIQYF
NA,TRBV2,TRBD2,TRBJ2-5,TGTGCCAGCAGTGAGCGGGCCAGCGGGGGTGGAGAGACCCAGTACTTC,CASSERASGGGETQYF
NA,TRBV18,NA,TRBJ2-1,TGTGCCAGCTCATCCGGGGTTTACAATGAGCAGTTCTTC,CASSSGVYNEQFF
NA,TRBV27,NA,TRBJ1-1,TGTGCCAGCAGTTTTGGAGTTAAGAACACTGAAGCTTTCTTT,CASSFGVKNTEAFF
NA,TRBV7-8,NA,TRBJ2-3,TGTGCCAGCAGCTTGGTGCTGAACAGGGTCGGAGATACGCAGTATTTT,CASSLVLNRVGDTQYF
NA,TRBV6-5,NA,TRBJ1-3,TGTGCCAGCAGTTACTTATTAGGGGCGGACACCATATATTTT,CASSYLLGADTIYF
NA,TRBV25-1,NA,TRBJ1-1,TGTGCCAGCAGTAGGGGGGGTGGGAACACTGAAGCTTTCTTT,CASSRGGGNTEAFF
NA,TRBV11-2,NA,TRBJ1-1,TGTGCCAGCAGCAGGGGAGGGAAGAACACTGAAGCTTTCTTT,CASSRGGKNTEAFF
few,TRBV27,TRBD1,TRBJ2-4,TGTGCCAGCTCACGGGACAGGGAGGCAAACATTCAGTACTTC,CASSRDREANIQYF
NA,TRBV7-2,NA,TRBJ1-1,TGTGCCAGCAGCTTAACGGGAAGCACTGAAGCTTTCTTT,CASSLTGSTEAFF
once,TRBV15,TRBD1,TRBJ2-5,TGTGCCACCAGCGGGACAGAGCAAGAGACCCAGTACTTC,CATSGTEQETQYF
NA,TRBV6-6,TRBD1,TRBJ2-4,TGTGCCAGCAGTTACAGACAGGGAGCCACGGGAAACATTCAGTACTTC,CASSYRQGATGNIQYF
NA,TRBV6-5,NA,TRBJ1-1,TGTGCCAGCTCCCCTGAGAACCGAAACACTGAAGCTTTCTTT,CASSPENRNTEAFF
NA,TRBV5-4,NA,TRBJ2-5,TGTGCCAGCACGTCGGGGATCCAAGAGACCCAGTACTTC,CASTSGIQETQYF
NA,TRBV4-1,TRBD1,TRBJ2-7,TGCGCCAGCAGCCAAGCGGGACAGGGGGCGGGCGAGCAGTACTTC,CASSQAGQGAGEQYF
NA,TRBV28,TRBD1,TRBJ2-3,TGTGCCAGCACCTCAGGGGGCGACGGCACAGATACGCAGTATTTT,CASTSGGDGTDTQYF